One and the same sample provided the 20 T cell receptor beta chains below, sequenced in a study of vaccination and CD4 T cells after COVID-19. The Oncomine TCR Beta short-read assay generated sequence data from the DNA of cultured CD4+ T cells. A single record per CDR3 protein comes from TCRdb applying MiXCR to the PCR reads. The sample yields under 25,000 distinct CDR3 sequences, roughly two fifths seen once. Treatment indicated: approximately nine-day PBMC culture with coronavirus spike peptide pools or control peptides (ViraFEST assay). Antigens for these TCRs are unknown. Source material: CD4+ T cells from blood, cultured in vitro. Source of these receptors: a human donor who had recovered from COVID-19.

The genes are TRBV18 and TRBJ2-3; no reliable D call. The germline V gene encodes CDR1 KGHSH and CDR2 LQKENI. The CDR3 is made up of 15 amino acids. V was clipped by 2 bases and J by 2 bases, with 11 bases between them. Here the CDR3 reads CASSPSYVSTDTQYF. The CDR3 nucleotides read TGTGCCAGCTCACCAAGCTACGTCTCCACAGATACGCAGTATTTT.

The CDR3 DNA is TGTGCCAGCAGCAAAGGGCAGGGGGACCCCTCTGAGCAGTTCTTC. Its translation is CASSKGQGDPSEQFF. The chain couples TRBV21-1 to TRBJ2-1; the table's D call TRBD1 went unverified against the DNA. TRBV21-1 is listed as a pseudogene. This CDR3 is 15 amino acids long.

This clonotype is a singleton in its sample. The rearrangement uses TRBV3-1 and TRBJ1-2, with D tentatively TRBD1 (5 bases). Germline CDR1 and CDR2: LGHDT and YNNKEL (reference sequence). V shed 2 bases and J shed 4 bases, with 14 bases lying between them. CDR3 length: 15 amino acids. CDR3: CASSQTGRGLYGYTF. CDR3 nucleotides: TGTGCCAGCAGCCAAACGGGACGGGGCCTCTATGGCTACACCTTC.

The chain couples TRBV11-3 to TRBJ2-1; TRBD2 aligns across 11 bases. Looked up from germline, CDR1 is SGHNT and CDR2 is YENEEA. With V trimmed by 3 bases and J by 7 bases, 11 bases remained unmatched. The CDR3 runs to 17 residues. The CDR3 DNA reads as TGTGCCAGCAGCTTCGCTTCTCTAGCGGGGGGCCGTAATGAGCAGTTCTTC. Translating gives CASSFASLAGGRNEQFF.

J is TRBJ1-2 and V is TRBV28; 10 nucleotides line up with TRBD1. Trimming at V came to 4 bases and at J to 7 bases, leaving 6 bases not matched to a gene. This CDR3 is 14 amino acids long. CDR1 is MDHEN, CDR2 SYDVKM, per germline. The chain's CDR3 is CASSSPGQGSGYTF. CDR3 bases: TGTGCCAGCAGTTCGCCGGGACAGGGGAGTGGCTACACCTTC.

This clonotype was seen a handful of times. This chain uses TRBV27 with TRBJ1-1; 7 bases map to TRBD1. The length of the CDR3 is 15 residues. Germline assignment: CDR1 MNHEY and CDR2 SMNVEV (reference sequence). Trimming at V came to 6 bases and at J to 6 bases, leaving 13 bases not matched to a gene. The CDR3 region is CASSPGDSDFSEAFF. Written as DNA, the CDR3 is TGTGCCAGCAGCCCCGGGGACAGCGACTTCTCTGAAGCTTTCTTT.

This rearrangement joins TRBV4-3 to TRBJ2-2; D is uncertain. CDR1 LGHNA and CDR2 YSLEER come from the germline V gene. Trimming took off 0 bases at V and 8 bases at J, with 10 bases between the two ends. CDR3 length equals 14 residues. CDR3 in amino acids: CASSQDWTAGELFF. For the CDR3, the DNA is TGCGCCAGCAGCCAAGATTGGACGGCTGGGGAGCTGTTTTTT.

The V gene is TRBV24-1, the J gene TRBJ2-1; 12 positions match TRBD1. V lost 2 bases and J lost 8; bases outside the gene matches: 6. CDR3 size: 16 residues. The germline CDR1 and CDR2 sequences are KGHDR and SFDVKD. CDR3 loop: CATSDWGQGAIDEQFF. The CDR3 nucleotides are TGTGCCACCAGTGATTGGGGACAGGGGGCGATCGATGAGCAGTTCTTC.

V and J are TRBV19 and TRBJ1-6; the match to TRBD1 covers 10 bases. This CDR3 has 17 amino acids. V was clipped by 8 bases and J by 6 bases; unmatched bases: 13. The germline V gene has CDR1 LNHDA and CDR2 SQIVND (reference sequence). Here the CDR3 reads CASSNRDRGISNSPLHF. The DNA of the CDR3 is TGTGCCAGTTCTAACCGGGACAGGGGTATATCTAATTCACCCCTCCACTTT.

The rearrangement uses TRBV5-1 and TRBJ2-2, with a tentative D call TRBD1 (5 bases). This CDR3 contains 17 residues. Trimming cost V 1 base and J 6 bases, with 19 bases left between them. Germline lookup yields CDR1 SGHRS and CDR2 YFSETQ. This chain's CDR3 is CASSLLQGGSRAGELFF. The CDR3 nucleotides read TGCGCCAGCAGCTTGCTTCAGGGTGGGTCCCGAGCCGGGGAGCTGTTTTTT.

V usage is TRBV20-1 and J usage is TRBJ2-5; D is ambiguous. The CDR3 runs 13 residues. Germline V gene lookup returns CDR1 DFQATT and CDR2 SNEGSKA (reference sequence). V was trimmed by 3 bases and J by 5 bases, leaving 13 bases between them. The CDR3 coding sequence is TGCAGTGCTAGGGGGTTAGTTAGGGAGACCCAGTACTTC. This codes for CSARGLVRETQYF.

The chain recombines TRBV10-3 with TRBJ1-5; TRBD1 aligns across 8 bases. The CDR3 totals 16 residues. V lost 0 bases, J lost 6 bases, and 7 bases stayed unmatched. CDR1 is ENHRY, CDR2 SYGVKD, per germline. CDR3 region: CAISESYRGSGQPQHF. The CDR3 DNA reads as TGTGCCATCAGTGAGTCCTACAGGGGGTCCGGTCAGCCCCAGCATTTT.

In this sample, this clonotype turned up a few times. This chain joins TRBV7-9 and TRBJ1-1; D is ambiguous. The CDR3 spans 13 residues. Germline V CDR1 and CDR2: SEHNR, FQNEAQ (reference sequence). V shed 2 bases and J shed 7 bases, with 11 bases lying between them. The CDR3 bases are TGTGCCAGCAGCTTACGAGGAGGGATTGAAGCTTTCTTT. Its protein is CASSLRGGIEAFF.

J is TRBJ1-5 and V is TRBV7-9; a possible D gene is TRBD1 (5 bases). V was clipped by 4 bases and J by 4 bases, with 14 bases between them. Germline lookup yields CDR1 SEHNR and CDR2 FQNEAQ (reference sequence). There are 15 residues in the CDR3. The DNA for the CDR3 is TGTGCCAGCAGCTCTGGGGCCGACGGGAATCAGCCCCAGCATTTT. Its protein product is CASSSGADGNQPQHF.

J is TRBJ2-2 and V is TRBV2, with unresolved D. The CDR3 is 13 amino acids. The germline CDR1 and CDR2 sequences are SNHLY and FYNNEI. Between the trimmed V and J ends, which lost 7 bases and 7 bases, there was a span of 13 bases. CDR3 DNA sequence: TGTGCCAGCATGGGTACTCCCCGCGGGGAGCTGTTTTTT. Protein product: CASMGTPRGELFF. Complete variable domain (other parts from reference TRBV2 and TRBJ2-2): EPEVTQTPSHQVTQMGQEVILRCVPISNHLYFYWYRQILGQKVEFLVSFYNNEISEKSEIFDDQFSVERPDGSNFTLKIRSTKLEDSAMYFCASMGTPRGELFFGEGSRLTVL.

The chain links TRBV28 to TRBJ2-6; 10 nucleotides line up with TRBD2. This CDR3 comprises 17 residues. The V and J ends lost 6 bases and 0 bases, in that order; junction bases with no gene match: 5. Germline V gene data show CDR1 as MDHEN and CDR2 as SYDVKM. The CDR3 is CASRRTSGNSGANVLTF. The CDR3 coding sequence is TGTGCCAGCAGACGGACTAGCGGTAACTCTGGGGCCAACGTCCTGACTTTC.

V and J are TRBV4-2 and TRBJ2-1; D is undetermined. Between the trimmed V and J ends, which lost 4 bases and 5 bases, there was a span of 9 bases. The CDR3 has 13 amino acids. Germline values: CDR1 LGHNA, CDR2 YNFKEQ. CDR3: CASSLGPDNEQFF. Here the CDR3 DNA reads TGTGCCAGCAGCCTCGGACCCGACAATGAGCAGTTCTTC.

The gene calls are TRBV7-3 and TRBJ1-1; 7 bases align to TRBD1. There are 15 residues in the CDR3. Germline V gene sequence: CDR1 SGHTA, CDR2 FQGTGA. The V gene end was trimmed by 1 base and the J gene end by 1 base; junction bases not matched to a gene: 3. CDR3 nucleotide sequence: TGTGCCAGCAGCTTAAACGCAGGGGGGAACACTGAAGCTTTCTTT. Encoded protein: CASSLNAGGNTEAFF. The variable domain in full, completed from reference TRBV7-3 and TRBJ1-1, reads GAGVSQTPSNKVTEKGKYVELRCDPISGHTALYWYRQSLGQGPEFLIYFQGTGAADDSGLPNDRFFAVRPEGSVSTLKIQRTERGDSAVYLCASSLNAGGNTEAFFGQGTRLTVV.

In its sample, this clonotype was seen a few times. The CDR3 DNA reads TGTGCCAGCAGTTACGGCCGGAACACTGAAGCTTTCTTT. It is translated as CASSYGRNTEAFF. The rearrangement joins TRBV6-5 to TRBJ1-1; D not certain. V was trimmed by 2 bases and J by 1 base, leaving 5 bases between them. The CDR3 has 13 residues. The germline CDR1 and CDR2 sequences are MNHEY and SVGAGI.

The chain carries TRBV5-1 and TRBJ1-1; possible D gene TRBD1, 6 bases. The CDR3 contains 15 residues. In germline, CDR1 is SGHRS, CDR2 YFSETQ. Trimming removed 7 bases at V and 0 bases at J, with 16 bases between. CDR3 coding DNA: TGCGCCAGCGGTCTCGGGGCAGGGGTGAACACTGAAGCTTTCTTT. This codes for CASGLGAGVNTEAFF.